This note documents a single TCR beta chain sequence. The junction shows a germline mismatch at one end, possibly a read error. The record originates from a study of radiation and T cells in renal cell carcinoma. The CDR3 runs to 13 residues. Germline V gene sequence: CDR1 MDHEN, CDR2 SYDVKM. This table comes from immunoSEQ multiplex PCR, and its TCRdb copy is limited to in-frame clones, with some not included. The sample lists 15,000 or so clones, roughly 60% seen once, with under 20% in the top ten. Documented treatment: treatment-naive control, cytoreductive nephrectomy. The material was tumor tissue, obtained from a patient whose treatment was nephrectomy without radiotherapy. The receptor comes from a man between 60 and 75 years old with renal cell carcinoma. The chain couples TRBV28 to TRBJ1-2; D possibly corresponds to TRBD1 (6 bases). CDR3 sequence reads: CARKDSRTDTMNF. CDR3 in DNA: TGTGCCAGGAAGGACAGCCGGACTGACACGATGAACTTC.